This entry concerns a single T cell receptor beta chain. Its antigen is undetermined. Just one base apart from a much larger clone, this may be a read error. Using RNA transcripts, the TCR beta CDR3 regions were amplified. The first-round RT-PCR employed HTBI primers together with the Qiagen OneStep RT-PCR kit. A multiplex PCR was then performed as the second round. TCRdb re-derived calls from the multiplex PCR reads in MiXCR, one entry per CDR3 protein. This table has 400,000 or so distinct CDR3 sequences, less than 20% appearing once. Establishment of the diagnosis relied upon clinical symptoms, serum thyroxine, TRAb, thyroid ultrasound and orbital computed tomography. The sample is drawn from a study of Graves' ophthalmopathy and Graves' hyperthyroidism. Study-level findings and limits: The model reached 70.59% sensitivity and approximately 72% specificity for predicting ophthalmopathy progression.

Germline CDR1 MNHEY, CDR2 SVGAGI. The CDR3 contains 17 residues. With 4 bases removed from V and 0 bases from J, the gap between germline ends came to 13 bases. The chain carries TRBV6-5 and TRBJ2-6; possibly TRBD2 for D (6 bases). The source is a young woman with stable Graves' hyperthyroidism. Sequenced material: peripheral blood. The CDR3 coding sequence is TGTGCCAGCAGTTCCCCGGGACTGGACTCTGGGGCCAACGTCCTGACTTTC. It specifies CASSSPGLDSGANVLTF.